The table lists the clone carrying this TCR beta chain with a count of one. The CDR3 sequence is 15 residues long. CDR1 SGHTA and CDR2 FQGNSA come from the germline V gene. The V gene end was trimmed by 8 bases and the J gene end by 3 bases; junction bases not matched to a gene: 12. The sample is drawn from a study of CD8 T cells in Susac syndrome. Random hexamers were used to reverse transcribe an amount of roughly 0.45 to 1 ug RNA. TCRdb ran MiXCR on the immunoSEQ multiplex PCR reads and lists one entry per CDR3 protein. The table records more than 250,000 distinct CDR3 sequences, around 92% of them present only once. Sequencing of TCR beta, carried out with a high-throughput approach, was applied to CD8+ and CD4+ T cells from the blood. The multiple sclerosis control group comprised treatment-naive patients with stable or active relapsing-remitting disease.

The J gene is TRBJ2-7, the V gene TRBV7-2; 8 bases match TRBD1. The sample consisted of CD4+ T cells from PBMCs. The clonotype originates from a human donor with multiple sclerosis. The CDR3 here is CASSRADRVGYEQYF. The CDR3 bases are TGTGCCAGCTCTAGGGCGGACAGGGTAGGCTACGAGCAGTACTTC.